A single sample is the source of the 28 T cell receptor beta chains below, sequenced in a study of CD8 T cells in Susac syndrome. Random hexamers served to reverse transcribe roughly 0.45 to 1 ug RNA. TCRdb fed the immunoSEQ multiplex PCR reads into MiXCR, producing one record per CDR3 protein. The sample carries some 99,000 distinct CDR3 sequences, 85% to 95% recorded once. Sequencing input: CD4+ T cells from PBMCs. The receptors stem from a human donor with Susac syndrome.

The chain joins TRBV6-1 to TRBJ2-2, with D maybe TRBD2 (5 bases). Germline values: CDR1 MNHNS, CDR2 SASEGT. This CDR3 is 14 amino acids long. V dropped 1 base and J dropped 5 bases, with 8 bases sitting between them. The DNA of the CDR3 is TGTGCCAGCAGTGAAGTGGGAGAAACCGGGGAGCTGTTTTTT. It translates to CASSEVGETGELFF.

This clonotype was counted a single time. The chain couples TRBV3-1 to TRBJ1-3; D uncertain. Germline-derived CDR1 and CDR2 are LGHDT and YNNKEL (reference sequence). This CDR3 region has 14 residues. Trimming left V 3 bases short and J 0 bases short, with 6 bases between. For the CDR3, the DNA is TGTGCCAGCAGCCACAGGACCTCTGGAAACACCATATATTTT. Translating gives CASSHRTSGNTIYF. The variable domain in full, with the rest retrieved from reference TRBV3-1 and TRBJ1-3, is DTAVSQTPKYLVTQMGNDKSIKCEQNLGHDTMYWYKQDSKKFLKIMFSYNNKELIINETVPNRFSPKSPDKAHLNLHINSLELGDSAVYFCASSHRTSGNTIYFGEGSWLTVV.

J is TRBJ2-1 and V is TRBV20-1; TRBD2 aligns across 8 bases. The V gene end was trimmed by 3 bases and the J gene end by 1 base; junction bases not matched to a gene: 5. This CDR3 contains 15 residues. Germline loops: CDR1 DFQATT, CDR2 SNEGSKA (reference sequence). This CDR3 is CSARTGGISYNEQFF. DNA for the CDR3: TGCAGTGCTAGGACGGGGGGGATATCCTACAATGAGCAGTTCTTC.

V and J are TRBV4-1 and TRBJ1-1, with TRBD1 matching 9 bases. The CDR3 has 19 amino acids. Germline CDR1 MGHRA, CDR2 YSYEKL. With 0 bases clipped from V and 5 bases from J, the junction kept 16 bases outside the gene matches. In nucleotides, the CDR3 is TGCGCCAGCAGCCAAGATCTCGGAGGGCCGGGACAGGGAAGGACTGAAGCTTTCTTT. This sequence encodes CASSQDLGGPGQGRTEAFF.

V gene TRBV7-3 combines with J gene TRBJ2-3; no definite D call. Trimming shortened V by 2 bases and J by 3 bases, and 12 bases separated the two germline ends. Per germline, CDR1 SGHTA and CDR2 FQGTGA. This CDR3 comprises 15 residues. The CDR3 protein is CASSLVPLATDTQYF. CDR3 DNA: TGTGCCAGCAGCTTAGTACCGCTCGCAACAGATACGCAGTATTTT.

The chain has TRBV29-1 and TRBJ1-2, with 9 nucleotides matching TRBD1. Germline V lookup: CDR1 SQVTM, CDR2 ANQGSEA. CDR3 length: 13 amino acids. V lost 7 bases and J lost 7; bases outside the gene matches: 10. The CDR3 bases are TGCAGCGCTTCCGGGACAGGGTCCTCTGGCTACACCTTC. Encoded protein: CSASGTGSSGYTF.

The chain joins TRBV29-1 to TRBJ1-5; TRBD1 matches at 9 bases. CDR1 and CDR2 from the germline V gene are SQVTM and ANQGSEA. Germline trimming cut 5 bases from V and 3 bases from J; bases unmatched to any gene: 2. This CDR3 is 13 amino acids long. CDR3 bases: TGCAGCGTTAGGACAGGGGTCAATCAGCCCCAGCATTTT. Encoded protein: CSVRTGVNQPQHF.

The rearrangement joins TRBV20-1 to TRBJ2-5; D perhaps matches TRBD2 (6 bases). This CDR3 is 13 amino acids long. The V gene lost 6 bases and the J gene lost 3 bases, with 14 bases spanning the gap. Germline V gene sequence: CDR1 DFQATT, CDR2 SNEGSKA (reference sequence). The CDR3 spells CSAQGAGKETQYF. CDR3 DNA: TGCAGTGCCCAAGGGGCGGGGAAAGAGACCCAGTACTTC.

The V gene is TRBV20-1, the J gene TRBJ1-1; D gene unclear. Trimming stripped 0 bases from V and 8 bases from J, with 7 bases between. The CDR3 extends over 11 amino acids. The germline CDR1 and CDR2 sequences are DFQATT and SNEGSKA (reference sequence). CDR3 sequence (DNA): TGCAGTGCTAGAGAAAAAAGGGAAGCTTTCTTT. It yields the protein CSAREKREAFF.

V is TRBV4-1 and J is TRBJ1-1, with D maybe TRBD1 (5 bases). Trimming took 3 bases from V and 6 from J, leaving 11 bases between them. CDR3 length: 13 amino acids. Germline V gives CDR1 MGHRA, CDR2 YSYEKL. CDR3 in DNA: TGCGCCAGCAGCCATTCACAGGCCCCTGAAGCTTTCTTT. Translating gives CASSHSQAPEAFF.

The CDR3 DNA is TGTGCCAGCACCAACTACGAGCAGTACTTC. Encoded protein: CASTNYEQYF. This chain connects TRBV11-2 to TRBJ2-7; the D is unclear. V was cut by 7 bases and J by 3 bases, with 4 bases left in between. Germline CDR1 is SGHAT and CDR2 is FQNNGV. This CDR3 has 10 residues.

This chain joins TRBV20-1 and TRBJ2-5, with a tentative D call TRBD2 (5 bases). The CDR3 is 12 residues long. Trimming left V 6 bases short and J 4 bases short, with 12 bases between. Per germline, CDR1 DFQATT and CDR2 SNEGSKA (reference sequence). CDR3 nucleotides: TGCAGTGCGGAATTAGGAGGAGAGACCCAGTACTTC. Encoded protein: CSAELGGETQYF.

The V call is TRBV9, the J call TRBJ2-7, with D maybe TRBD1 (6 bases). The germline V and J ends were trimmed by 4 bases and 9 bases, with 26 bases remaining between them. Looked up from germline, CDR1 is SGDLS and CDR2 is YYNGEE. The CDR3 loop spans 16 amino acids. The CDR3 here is CASSTPAGTSTLWQYF. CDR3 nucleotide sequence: TGTGCCAGCAGCACCCCCGCCGGGACATCTACCCTCTGGCAGTACTTC.

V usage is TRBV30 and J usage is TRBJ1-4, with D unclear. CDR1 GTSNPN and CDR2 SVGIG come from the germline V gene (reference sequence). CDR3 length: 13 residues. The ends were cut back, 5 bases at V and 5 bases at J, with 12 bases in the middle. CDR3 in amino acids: CAWLDPWNEKLFF. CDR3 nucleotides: TGTGCCTGGCTGGACCCCTGGAATGAAAAACTGTTTTTT.

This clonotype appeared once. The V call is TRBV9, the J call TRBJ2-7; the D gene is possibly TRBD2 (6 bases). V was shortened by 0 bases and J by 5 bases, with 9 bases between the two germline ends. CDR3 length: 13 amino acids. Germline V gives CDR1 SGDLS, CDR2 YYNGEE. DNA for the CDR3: TGTGCCAGCAGCGTAGCGGGGGAGGACGAGCAGTACTTC. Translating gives CASSVAGEDEQYF.

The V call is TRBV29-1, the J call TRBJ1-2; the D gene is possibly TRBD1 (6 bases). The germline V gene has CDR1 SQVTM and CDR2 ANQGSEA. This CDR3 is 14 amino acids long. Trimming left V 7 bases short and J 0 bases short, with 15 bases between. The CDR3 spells CSATQQGPNYGYTF. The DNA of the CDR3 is TGCAGCGCTACACAACAGGGACCTAACTATGGCTACACCTTC.

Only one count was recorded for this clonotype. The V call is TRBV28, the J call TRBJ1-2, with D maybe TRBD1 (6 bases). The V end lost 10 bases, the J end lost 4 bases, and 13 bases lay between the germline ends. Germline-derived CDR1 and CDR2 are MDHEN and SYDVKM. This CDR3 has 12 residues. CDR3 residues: CAINGGSYGYTF. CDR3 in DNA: TGTGCCATTAATGGGGGCAGCTATGGCTACACCTTC.

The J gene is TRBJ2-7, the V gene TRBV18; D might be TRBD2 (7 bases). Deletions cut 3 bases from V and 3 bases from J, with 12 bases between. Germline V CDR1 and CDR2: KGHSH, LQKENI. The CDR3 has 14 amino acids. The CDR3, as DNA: TGTGCCAGCTCACCGCGGGGGCGGGACTACGAGCAGTACTTC. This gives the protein CASSPRGRDYEQYF.

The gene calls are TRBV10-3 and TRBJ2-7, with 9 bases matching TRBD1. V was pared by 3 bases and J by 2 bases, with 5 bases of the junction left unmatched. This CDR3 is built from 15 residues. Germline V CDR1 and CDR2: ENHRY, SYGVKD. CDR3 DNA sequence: TGTGCCATCAGTGAAACCGGGACAGGGCCCTACGAGCAGTACTTC. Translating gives CAISETGTGPYEQYF.

The CDR3 region has the DNA TGTGCCAGCAGTTATGGCAGGTACAATGAGCAGTTCTTC. It yields the protein CASSYGRYNEQFF. The V call is TRBV12-3 or TRBV12-4, the J call TRBJ2-1; the D is unclear. The CDR3 covers 13 residues. V lost 4 bases and J lost 4, with 8 bases in between.

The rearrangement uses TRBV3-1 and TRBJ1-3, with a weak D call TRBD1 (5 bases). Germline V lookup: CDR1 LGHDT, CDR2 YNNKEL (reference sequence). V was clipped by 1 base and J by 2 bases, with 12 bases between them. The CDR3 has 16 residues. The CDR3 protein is CASSQVFRGAGNTIYF. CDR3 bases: TGTGCCAGCAGCCAAGTTTTCCGGGGGGCTGGAAACACCATATATTTT.

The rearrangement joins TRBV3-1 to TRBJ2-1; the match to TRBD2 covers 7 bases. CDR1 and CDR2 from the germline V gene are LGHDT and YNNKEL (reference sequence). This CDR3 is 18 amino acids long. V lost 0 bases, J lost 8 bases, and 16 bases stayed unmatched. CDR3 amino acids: CASSQDEYGGLLKDEQFF. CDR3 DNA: TGTGCCAGCAGCCAAGATGAATACGGGGGACTACTCAAGGATGAGCAGTTCTTC.

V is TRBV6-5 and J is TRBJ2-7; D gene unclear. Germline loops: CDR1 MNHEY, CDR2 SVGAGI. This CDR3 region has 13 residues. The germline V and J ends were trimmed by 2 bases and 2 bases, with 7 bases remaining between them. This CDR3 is CASSYGRTYEQYF. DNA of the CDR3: TGTGCCAGCAGTTACGGCAGGACCTACGAGCAGTACTTC.

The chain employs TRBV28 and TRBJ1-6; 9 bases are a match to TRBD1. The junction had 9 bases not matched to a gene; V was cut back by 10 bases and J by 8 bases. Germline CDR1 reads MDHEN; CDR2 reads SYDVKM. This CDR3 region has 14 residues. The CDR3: CATLGGQGDSPLHF. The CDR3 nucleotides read TGTGCCACCTTGGGGGGACAGGGCGATTCACCCCTCCACTTT.

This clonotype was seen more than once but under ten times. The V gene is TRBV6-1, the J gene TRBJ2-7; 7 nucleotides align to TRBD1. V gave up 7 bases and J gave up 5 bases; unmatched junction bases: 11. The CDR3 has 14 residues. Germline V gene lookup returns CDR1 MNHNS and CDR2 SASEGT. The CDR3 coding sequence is TGTGCCAGCACCCACAGGACAGGCGGCGACGAGCAGTACTTC. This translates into CASTHRTGGDEQYF.

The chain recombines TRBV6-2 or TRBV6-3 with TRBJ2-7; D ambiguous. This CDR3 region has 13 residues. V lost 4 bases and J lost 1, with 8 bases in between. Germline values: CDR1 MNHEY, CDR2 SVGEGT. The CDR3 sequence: CASSSLPSYEQYF. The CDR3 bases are TGTGCCAGCAGTTCCCTTCCATCCTACGAGCAGTACTTC.

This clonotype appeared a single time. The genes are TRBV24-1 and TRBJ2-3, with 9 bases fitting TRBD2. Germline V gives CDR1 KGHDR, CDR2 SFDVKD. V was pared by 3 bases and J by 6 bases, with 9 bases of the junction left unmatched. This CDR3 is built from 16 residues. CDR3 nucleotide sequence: TGTGCCACCAGTGATCCCATCATAGCGGGGGTGGATACGCAGTATTTT. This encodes CATSDPIIAGVDTQYF.

The CDR3 DNA reads as TGTGCCAGCAGCCAAGGAGGACGCAGCGGTTTGCAGCCCCAGCATTTT. Amino acids: CASSQGGRSGLQPQHF. The V and J genes are TRBV14 and TRBJ1-5; D is unclear. CDR1 SGHDN and CDR2 FVKESK come from the germline V gene. The CDR3 is made up of 16 amino acids. V dropped 1 base and J dropped 7 bases, with 17 bases sitting between them.